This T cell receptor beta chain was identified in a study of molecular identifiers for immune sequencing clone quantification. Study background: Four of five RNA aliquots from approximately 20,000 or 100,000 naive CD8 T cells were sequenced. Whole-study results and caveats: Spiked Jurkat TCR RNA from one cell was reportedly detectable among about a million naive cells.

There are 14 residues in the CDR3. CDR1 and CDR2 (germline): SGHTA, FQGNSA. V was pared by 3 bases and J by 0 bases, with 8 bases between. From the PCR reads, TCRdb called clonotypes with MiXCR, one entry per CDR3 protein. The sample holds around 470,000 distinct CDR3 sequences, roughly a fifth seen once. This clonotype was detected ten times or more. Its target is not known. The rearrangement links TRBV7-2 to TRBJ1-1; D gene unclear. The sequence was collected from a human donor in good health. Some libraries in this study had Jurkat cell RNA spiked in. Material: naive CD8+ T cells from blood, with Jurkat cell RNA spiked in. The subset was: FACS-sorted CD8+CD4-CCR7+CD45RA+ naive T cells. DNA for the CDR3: TGTGCCAGCAGCTTTTTCGGACTGAACACTGAAGCTTTCTTT. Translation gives CASSFFGLNTEAFF.